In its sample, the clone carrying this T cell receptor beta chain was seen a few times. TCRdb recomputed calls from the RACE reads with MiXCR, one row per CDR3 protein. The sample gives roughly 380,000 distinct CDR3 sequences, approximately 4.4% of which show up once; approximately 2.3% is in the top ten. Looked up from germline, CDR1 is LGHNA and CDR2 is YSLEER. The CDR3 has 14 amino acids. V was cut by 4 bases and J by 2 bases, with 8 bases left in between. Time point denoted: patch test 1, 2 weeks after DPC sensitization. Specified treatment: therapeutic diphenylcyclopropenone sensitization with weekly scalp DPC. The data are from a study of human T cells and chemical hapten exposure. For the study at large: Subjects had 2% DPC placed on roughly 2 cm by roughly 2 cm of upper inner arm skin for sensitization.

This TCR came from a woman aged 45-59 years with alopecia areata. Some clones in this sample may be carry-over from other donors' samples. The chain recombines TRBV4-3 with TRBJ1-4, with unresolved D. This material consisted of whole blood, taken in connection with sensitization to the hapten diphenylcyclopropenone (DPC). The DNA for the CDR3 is TGCGCCAGCAGCCCGGGGATCACTAATGAAAAACTGTTTTTT. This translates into CASSPGITNEKLFF.